These 26 T cell receptor beta chains were all obtained from the same sample, sequenced in a study of PD-1 blockade in mismatch repair-deficient tumors. Sequenced by immunoSEQ multiplex PCR; TCRdb stores in-frame clones only, minus some. Of about 51,000 clones in the sample, 65% to 85% are singletons; the top ten hold over 7.5%. This material consisted of peripheral blood, taken roughly 21 weeks after starting pembrolizumab. The receptors were gathered from an adult with mismatch repair-deficient cancer.

The chain combines TRBV30 with TRBJ2-7; 10 nucleotides agree with TRBD2. This CDR3 is 13 amino acids long. Germline CDR1 is GTSNPN and CDR2 is SVGIG (reference sequence). Trimming removed 3 bases from V and 6 bases from J; junction bases left unmatched: 5. CDR3 coding DNA: TGTGCCTGGAGCAGCGGGAGGGCGTCCGAGCAGTACTTC. It encodes CAWSSGRASEQYF.

The table lists this clone with a count of one. The chain recombines TRBV2 with TRBJ2-1; the match to TRBD2 covers 9 bases. Germline loops: CDR1 SNHLY, CDR2 FYNNEI. This CDR3 spans 15 amino acids. With V trimmed by 5 bases and J by 5 bases, 7 bases remained unmatched. The DNA for the CDR3 is TGTGCCAGCAGTAATAGCGGGAGCCCCAACAATGAGCAGTTCTTC. Residues: CASSNSGSPNNEQFF.

This chain links TRBV5-1 with TRBJ2-2; 10 nucleotides line up with TRBD2. J lost 6 bases, V lost 0 bases, and 8 bases had no gene match. CDR1 is SGHRS and CDR2 is YFSETQ in the germline V gene. The CDR3 consists of 17 residues. Written as DNA, the CDR3 is TGCGCCAGCAGCTTGGTTCCTAGCGGGAGTGTGTCCGGGGAGCTGTTTTTT. This gives the protein CASSLVPSGSVSGELFF. The entire variable domain, with the rest obtained from reference TRBV5-1 and TRBJ2-2, is as follows: KAGVTQTPRYLIKTRGQQVTLSCSPISGHRSVSWYQQTPGQGLQFLFEYFSETQRNKGNFPGRFSGRQFSNSRSEMNVSTLELGDSALYLCASSLVPSGSVSGELFFGEGSRLTVL.

This chain joins TRBV9 and TRBJ2-1; TRBD2 aligns across 10 bases. After removal of 0 bases from V and 2 bases from J, the junction contained 5 bases not matched to a gene. The germline V gene encodes CDR1 SGDLS and CDR2 YYNGEE. The CDR3 contains 17 residues. The CDR3 coding sequence is TGTGCCAGCAGCGTAGCGGCAAGCGGGAGGGCCTACAATGAGCAGTTCTTC. This sequence encodes CASSVAASGRAYNEQFF.

The chain uses TRBV12-5 and TRBJ2-1; 13 positions match TRBD2. The CDR3 extends over 15 amino acids. The germline gives CDR1 LGHNT, CDR2 FRNRAP. Trimming removed 1 base from V and 8 bases from J; junction bases left unmatched: 2. CDR3 in DNA: TGTGCTAGTGGTTTGGGGACTAGCGGGGGAGATGAGCAGTTCTTC. It codes for CASGLGTSGGDEQFF.

The rearrangement joins TRBV18 to TRBJ2-1, with D perhaps matching TRBD1 (6 bases). The V and J ends lost 0 bases and 0 bases respectively, with 12 bases between them. Germline CDR1 reads KGHSH; CDR2 reads LQKENI. There are 17 residues in the CDR3. CDR3: CASSPPLGQNSYNEQFF. The CDR3 nucleotides read TGTGCCAGCTCACCACCCCTGGGACAAAACTCCTACAATGAGCAGTTCTTC.

This clone was observed a few times. The chain uses TRBV7-2 and TRBJ2-7, with TRBD2 identical over 7 bases. CDR3 length equals 16 residues. V shed 5 bases and J 4 bases; nucleotides not matched to a gene: 14. CDR1 and CDR2 from the germline V gene are SGHTA and FQGNSA. As DNA, the CDR3 is TGTGCCAGCAGCCTAAACCGGGCTAGCGGACTGTACGAGCAGTACTTC. Amino acids: CASSLNRASGLYEQYF.

This clone was picked up a small number of times. The J gene is TRBJ2-7, the V gene TRBV5-8, with D unclear. This CDR3 has 14 amino acids. Between the trimmed V and J ends, which lost 0 bases and 3 bases, there was a span of 10 bases. Germline lookup yields CDR1 SGHTS and CDR2 YDEGEE. The CDR3 protein is CASSLETGSYEQYF. CDR3 DNA sequence: TGTGCCAGCAGCTTGGAGACGGGCAGCTACGAGCAGTACTTC.

The chain combines TRBV14 with TRBJ2-3; 8 bases are shared with TRBD1. V lost 0 bases, J lost 0 bases, and 2 bases stayed unmatched. The CDR3 has 16 amino acids. Germline CDR1 and CDR2: SGHDN and FVKESK. The chain's CDR3 is CASSQDRGRSTDTQYF. CDR3 DNA: TGTGCCAGCAGCCAAGACAGGGGGCGGAGCACAGATACGCAGTATTTT. Combining the CDR3 with reference TRBV14 and TRBJ2-3 gives the whole variable domain EAGVTQFPSHSVIEKGQTVTLRCDPISGHDNLYWYRRVMGKEIKFLLHFVKESKQDESGMPNNRFLAERTGGTYSTLKVQPAELEDSGVYFCASSQDRGRSTDTQYFGPGTRLTVL.

This clone appeared a single time. This chain uses TRBV30 with TRBJ1-1; D is unresolved. The CDR3 has 12 amino acids. V gave up 3 bases and J gave up 3 bases, with 8 bases separating them. Per the germline V gene, CDR1 is GTSNPN and CDR2 is SVGIG (reference sequence). The CDR3 sequence is CAWRAEDTEAFF. Written as DNA, the CDR3 is TGTGCCTGGAGGGCGGAGGACACTGAAGCTTTCTTT.

The V and J genes are TRBV7-3 and TRBJ2-2; 11 nucleotides agree with TRBD2. With V trimmed by 5 bases and J by 0 bases, 2 bases remained unmatched. There are 16 residues in the CDR3. Germline V CDR1 and CDR2: SGHTA, FQGTGA. CDR3 residues: CASSKGLAANTGELFF. CDR3 in DNA: TGTGCCAGCAGCAAGGGACTAGCGGCGAACACCGGGGAGCTGTTTTTT.

The V gene is TRBV10-3, the J gene TRBJ2-7; the match to TRBD2 covers 12 bases. Trimming took 5 bases from V and 0 from J; bases not matched to a gene: 5. Germline values: CDR1 ENHRY, CDR2 SYGVKD. This CDR3 is built from 16 residues. This chain's CDR3 is CAISNGLAGSSYEQYF. As DNA, the CDR3 is TGTGCCATCAGTAACGGACTAGCGGGAAGCTCCTACGAGCAGTACTTC.

V usage is TRBV23-1 and J usage is TRBJ1-1; a weak D match, TRBD1 (6 bases). TRBV23-1 belongs to the ORF category, with a function that is uncertain. V was cut by 0 bases and J by 5 bases, with 16 bases left in between. This CDR3 spans 16 amino acids. The CDR3 bases are TGCGCCAGCAGTCAATCGCGGGCCAGGGGAGGTACTGAAGCTTTCTTT. It encodes CASSQSRARGGTEAFF.

This clone occurred a few times. The chain uses TRBV14 and TRBJ1-2, with D possibly TRBD1 on 6 matching bases. Trimming shortened V by 4 bases and J by 4 bases, and 13 bases separated the two germline ends. Germline V CDR1 and CDR2: SGHDN, FVKESK. CDR3 size: 14 residues. As DNA, the CDR3 is TGTGCCAGCAGCCCCAGGGGAGGGAGCTATGGCTACACCTTC. This encodes CASSPRGGSYGYTF.

The chain links TRBV6-5 to TRBJ1-3; D call uncertain. CDR3 length: 14 residues. The germline V gene has CDR1 MNHEY and CDR2 SVGAGI. Trimming pared 0 bases from V and 1 base from J, leaving 4 bases between. The CDR3 nucleotides are TGTGCCAGCAGTTACTCGGAGTCTGGAAACACCATATATTTT. This codes for CASSYSESGNTIYF.

The gene calls are TRBV7-2 and TRBJ1-5, with unresolved D. This CDR3 is 16 amino acids long. Germline V CDR1 and CDR2: SGHTA, FQGNSA. V lost 2 bases, J lost 0 bases, and 11 bases lay in between. The CDR3 DNA is TGTGCCAGCAGCTTATCCCTTACGGATAGCAATCAGCCCCAGCATTTT. Translation: CASSLSLTDSNQPQHF.

The chain is built from TRBV5-1 and TRBJ1-1, with D tentatively TRBD1 (5 bases). From germline, CDR1 is SGHRS and CDR2 YFSETQ. V lost 6 bases, J lost 3 bases, and 15 bases lay in between. This CDR3 spans 14 amino acids. For the CDR3, the DNA is TGCGCCAGCACGTCGTGGGGAGGGGACACTGAAGCTTTCTTT. Translation gives CASTSWGGDTEAFF.

J is TRBJ1-3 and V is TRBV7-3; D unresolved. V lost 2 bases, J lost 4 bases, and 18 bases lay in between. Germline V gene lookup returns CDR1 SGHTA and CDR2 FQGTGA. This CDR3 is 17 amino acids long. The DNA for the CDR3 is TGTGCCAGCAGCTTAGCGCCTGCCACAAGAGGAGGAAACACCATATATTTT. It specifies CASSLAPATRGGNTIYF.

The rearrangement uses TRBV6-5 and TRBJ2-1; D call uncertain. Trimming shortened V by 4 bases and J by 7 bases, and 11 bases separated the two germline ends. Germline loops: CDR1 MNHEY, CDR2 SVGAGI. CDR3 length: 13 residues. The CDR3 DNA reads TGTGCCAGCAGTTCCGACCAACAAAATGAGCAGTTCTTC. It translates to CASSSDQQNEQFF.

V is TRBV28 and J is TRBJ1-2; D not certain. V was cut by 5 bases and J by 6 bases, with 16 bases left in between. CDR1 and CDR2 (germline): MDHEN, SYDVKM. The CDR3 consists of 14 residues. The CDR3 protein is CASSLQKIADGYTF. In DNA form, the CDR3 reads TGTGCCAGCAGTCTCCAGAAGATAGCGGATGGCTACACCTTC.

The sample holds one count of this clone. The chain has TRBV9 and TRBJ1-3; D unresolved. This CDR3 has 14 amino acids. V was clipped by 1 base and J by 4 bases, with 9 bases between them. The germline V gene has CDR1 SGDLS and CDR2 YYNGEE. CDR3 sequence: CASSVSGGGNTIYF. The CDR3 DNA reads TGTGCCAGCAGCGTATCGGGAGGAGGAAACACCATATATTTT.

This clone was recorded a few times. The V and J genes are TRBV7-9 and TRBJ1-2, with TRBD1 identical over 10 bases. This CDR3 comprises 13 residues. CDR1 SEHNR and CDR2 FQNEAQ come from the germline V gene (reference sequence). After removal of 5 bases from V and 6 bases from J, the junction contained 3 bases not matched to a gene. The CDR3 spells CASSVTGGDGYTF. CDR3 nucleotides: TGTGCCAGCAGCGTGACAGGGGGCGATGGCTACACCTTC.

This sequence joins TRBV6-1 and TRBJ1-5, with TRBD1 as a possible D gene (5 bases). Germline values: CDR1 MNHNS, CDR2 SASEGT. Deletions cut 2 bases from V and 4 bases from J, with 18 bases between. CDR3 length: 17 residues. Here the CDR3 DNA reads TGTGCCAGCAGTGAATGGGGCGGGCTCCCACCTAATCAGCCCCAGCATTTT. It yields the protein CASSEWGGLPPNQPQHF.

The chain carries TRBV13 and TRBJ2-3; D is undetermined. CDR3 length equals 15 residues. Germline V gene sequence: CDR1 PRHDT, CDR2 FYEKMQ (reference sequence). Trimming shortened V by 2 bases and J by 2 bases, and 11 bases separated the two germline ends. The CDR3 here is CASSLRELNTDTQYF. The CDR3 DNA is TGTGCCAGCAGCTTAAGAGAGTTGAACACAGATACGCAGTATTTT. The whole variable domain, filled in from reference TRBV13 and TRBJ2-3, reads AAGVIQSPRHLIKEKRETATLKCYPIPRHDTVYWYQQGPGQDPQFLISFYEKMQSDKGSIPDRFSAQQFSDYHSELNMSSLELGDSALYFCASSLRELNTDTQYFGPGTRLTVL.

The chain links TRBV7-8 to TRBJ1-1; 8 positions match TRBD1. The CDR3 length is 17 residues. V lost 5 bases to trimming and J lost 1 base; unmatched junction nucleotides: 12. CDR1 and CDR2 from the germline V gene are SGHVS and FQNEAQ. CDR3 sequence: CASSPFGGDRSNTEAFF. The DNA of the CDR3 is TGTGCCAGCAGCCCTTTTGGGGGGGACAGGTCGAACACTGAAGCTTTCTTT.

The chain is built from TRBV30 and TRBJ2-1, with 10 bases that match TRBD2. Trimming removed 5 bases from V and 2 bases from J; junction bases left unmatched: 3. Germline values: CDR1 GTSNPN, CDR2 SVGIG (reference sequence). The CDR3 consists of 14 residues. CDR3 nucleotide sequence: TGTGCCTGGCGGACTAGCGGACCCTACAATGAGCAGTTCTTC. It encodes CAWRTSGPYNEQFF.